This T cell receptor (beta chain) was sequenced for a study of identical twins. Study-level results: Zero-insertion findings could be partly confounded by invariant cells (MAIT and iNKT cells). Models, which agreed with sharing between unrelated individuals, nonetheless underestimated the out-of-frame TCR alpha sharing seen in monozygotic twins.

TCRdb passed the 5' RACE reads through MiXCR, listing each CDR3 protein once. In the table there are nearly 650,000 distinct CDR3 sequences, about 7.1% of which are singletons. This clonotype has just a few counts. The antigen is not known. The sample was also reused in another study, on yellow fever vaccine responses in identical twins.

This sequence originates from a woman younger than 30 in good health. The source material was PBMCs.

The CDR3 region is CSARFSHSYEQYV. CDR3 DNA sequence: TGCAGTGCTAGATTTTCACACTCCTACGAGCAGTACGTC. V and J are TRBV20-1 and TRBJ2-7; D remains ambiguous. Trimming took off 2 bases at V and 0 bases at J, with 8 bases between the two ends. The CDR3 covers 13 residues. The germline V gene has CDR1 DFQATT and CDR2 SNEGSKA (reference sequence).